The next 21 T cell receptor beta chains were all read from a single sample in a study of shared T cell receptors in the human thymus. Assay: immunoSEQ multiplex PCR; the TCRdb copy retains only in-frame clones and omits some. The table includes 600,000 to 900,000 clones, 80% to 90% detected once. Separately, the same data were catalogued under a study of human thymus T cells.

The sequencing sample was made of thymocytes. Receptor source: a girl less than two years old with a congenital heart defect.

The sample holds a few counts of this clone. The DNA of the CDR3 is TGTGCCAGCAGCGCCGGGGGATTTGACTACGAGCAGTACTTC. As protein: CASSAGGFDYEQYF. V gene TRBV7-2 combines with J gene TRBJ2-7; D might be TRBD2 (6 bases). Germline V lookup: CDR1 SGHTA, CDR2 FQGNSA. CDR3 length: 14 amino acids. V was shortened by 5 bases and J by 3 bases, with 14 bases between the two germline ends.

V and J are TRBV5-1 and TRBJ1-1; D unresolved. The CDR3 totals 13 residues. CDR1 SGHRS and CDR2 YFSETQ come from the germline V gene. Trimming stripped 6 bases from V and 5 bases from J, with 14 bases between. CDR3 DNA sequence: TGCGCCAGCACCGCCCCCCGGGGAACTGAAGCTTTCTTT. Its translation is CASTAPRGTEAFF.

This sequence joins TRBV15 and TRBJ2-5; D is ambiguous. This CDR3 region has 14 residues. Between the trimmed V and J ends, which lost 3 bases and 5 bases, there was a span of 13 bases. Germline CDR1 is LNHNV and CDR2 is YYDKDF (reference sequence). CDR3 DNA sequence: TGTGCCACCAGCAGGCCTACGGTGTGGGAGACCCAGTACTTC. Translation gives CATSRPTVWETQYF.

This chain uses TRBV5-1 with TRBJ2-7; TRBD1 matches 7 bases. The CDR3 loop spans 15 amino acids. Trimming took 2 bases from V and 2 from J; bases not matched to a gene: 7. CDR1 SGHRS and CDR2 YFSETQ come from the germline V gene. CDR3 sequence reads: CASSLPDRSTYEQYF. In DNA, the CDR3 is TGCGCCAGCAGCTTACCGGACAGGTCCACCTACGAGCAGTACTTC.

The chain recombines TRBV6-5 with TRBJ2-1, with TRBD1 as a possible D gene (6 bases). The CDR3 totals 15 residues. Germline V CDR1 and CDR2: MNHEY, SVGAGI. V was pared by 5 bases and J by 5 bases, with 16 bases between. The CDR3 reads CASSGIQGLDNEQFF. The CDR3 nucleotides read TGTGCCAGCAGTGGAATACAGGGCTTAGACAATGAGCAGTTCTTC.

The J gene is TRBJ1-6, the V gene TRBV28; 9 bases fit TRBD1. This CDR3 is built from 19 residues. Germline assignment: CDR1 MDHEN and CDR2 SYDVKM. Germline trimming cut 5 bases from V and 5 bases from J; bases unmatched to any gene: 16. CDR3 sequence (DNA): TGTGCCAGCAGTAAACAGGGGGCGTACGCTGTGAACAATAATTCACCCCTCCACTTT. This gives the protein CASSKQGAYAVNNNSPLHF. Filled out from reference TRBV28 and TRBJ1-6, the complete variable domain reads DVKVTQSSRYLVKRTGEKVFLECVQDMDHENMFWYRQDPGLGLRLIYFSYDVKMKEKGDIPEGYSVSREKKERFSLILESASTNQTSMYLCASSKQGAYAVNNNSPLHFGNGTRLTVT.

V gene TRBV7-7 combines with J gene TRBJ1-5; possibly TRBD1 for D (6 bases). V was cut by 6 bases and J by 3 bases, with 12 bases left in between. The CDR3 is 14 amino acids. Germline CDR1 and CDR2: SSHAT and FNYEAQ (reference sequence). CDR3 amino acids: CASSTTGVNQPQHF. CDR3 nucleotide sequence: TGTGCCAGCAGTACGACAGGCGTCAATCAGCCCCAGCATTTT.

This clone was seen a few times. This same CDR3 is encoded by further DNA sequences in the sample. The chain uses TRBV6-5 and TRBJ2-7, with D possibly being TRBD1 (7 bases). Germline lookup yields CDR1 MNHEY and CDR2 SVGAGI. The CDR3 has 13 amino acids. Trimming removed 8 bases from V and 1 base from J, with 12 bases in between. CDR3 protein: CASSAGGSYEQYF. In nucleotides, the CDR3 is TGTGCCAGCTCGGCAGGGGGGTCCTACGAGCAGTACTTC.

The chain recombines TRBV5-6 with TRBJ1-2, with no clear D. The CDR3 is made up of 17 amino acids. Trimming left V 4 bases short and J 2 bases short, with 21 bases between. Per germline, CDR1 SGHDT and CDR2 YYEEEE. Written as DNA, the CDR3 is TGTGCCAGCAGCCCACTCCTGGAAGAGCGAAGGAACTATGGCTACACCTTC. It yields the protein CASSPLLEERRNYGYTF.

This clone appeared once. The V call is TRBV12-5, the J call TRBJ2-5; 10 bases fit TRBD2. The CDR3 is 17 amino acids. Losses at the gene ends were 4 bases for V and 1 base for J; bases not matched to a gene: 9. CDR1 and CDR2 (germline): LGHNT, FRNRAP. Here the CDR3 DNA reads TGTGCTAGTGGTTGGTTAGCGGGGGGCAGCCCCCAAGAGACCCAGTACTTC. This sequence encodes CASGWLAGGSPQETQYF.

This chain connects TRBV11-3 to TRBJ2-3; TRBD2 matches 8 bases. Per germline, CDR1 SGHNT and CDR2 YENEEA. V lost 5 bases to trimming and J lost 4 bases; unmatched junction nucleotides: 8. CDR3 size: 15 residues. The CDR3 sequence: CASSPQAGESDTQYF. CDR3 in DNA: TGTGCCAGCAGCCCCCAAGCGGGGGAGTCAGATACGCAGTATTTT.

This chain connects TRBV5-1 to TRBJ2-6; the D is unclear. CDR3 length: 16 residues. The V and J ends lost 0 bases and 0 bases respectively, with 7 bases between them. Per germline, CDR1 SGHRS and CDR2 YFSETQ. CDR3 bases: TGCGCCAGCAGCTTGGTCGCGGCCTCTGGGGCCAACGTCCTGACTTTC. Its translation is CASSLVAASGANVLTF. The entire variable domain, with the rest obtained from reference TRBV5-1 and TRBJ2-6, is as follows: KAGVTQTPRYLIKTRGQQVTLSCSPISGHRSVSWYQQTPGQGLQFLFEYFSETQRNKGNFPGRFSGRQFSNSRSEMNVSTLELGDSALYLCASSLVAASGANVLTFGAGSRLTVL.

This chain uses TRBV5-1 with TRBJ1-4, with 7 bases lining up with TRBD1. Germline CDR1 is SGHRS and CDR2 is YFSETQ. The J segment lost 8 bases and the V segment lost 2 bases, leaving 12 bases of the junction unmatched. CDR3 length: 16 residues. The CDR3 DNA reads TGCGCCAGCAGCTTCCGATTAACAGGGGTCGGGGAAAAACTGTTTTTT. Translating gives CASSFRLTGVGEKLFF.

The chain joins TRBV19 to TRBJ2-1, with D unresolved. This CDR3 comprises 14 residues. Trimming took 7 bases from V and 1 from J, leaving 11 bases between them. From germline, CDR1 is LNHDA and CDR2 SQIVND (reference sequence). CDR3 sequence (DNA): TGTGCCAGTAAAGCGTTCCTTTCCTACAATGAGCAGTTCTTC. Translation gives CASKAFLSYNEQFF.

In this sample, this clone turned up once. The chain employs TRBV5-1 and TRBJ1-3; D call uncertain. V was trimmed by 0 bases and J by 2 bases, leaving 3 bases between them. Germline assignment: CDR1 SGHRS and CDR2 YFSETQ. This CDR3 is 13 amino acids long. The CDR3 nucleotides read TGCGCCAGCAGCTTGGTTACTGGAAACACCATATATTTT. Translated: CASSLVTGNTIYF.

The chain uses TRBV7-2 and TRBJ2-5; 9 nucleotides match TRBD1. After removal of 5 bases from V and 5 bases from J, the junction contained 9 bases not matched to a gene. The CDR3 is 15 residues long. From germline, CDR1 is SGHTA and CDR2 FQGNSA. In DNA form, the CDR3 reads TGTGCCAGCAGCACATACAGGGGGCCGGGGGAGACCCAGTACTTC. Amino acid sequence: CASSTYRGPGETQYF.

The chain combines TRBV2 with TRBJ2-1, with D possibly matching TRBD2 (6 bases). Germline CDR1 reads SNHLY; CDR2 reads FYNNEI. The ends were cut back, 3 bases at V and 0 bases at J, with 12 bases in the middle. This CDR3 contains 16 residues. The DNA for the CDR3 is TGTGCCAGCAGTGAGGGGGGAGCGCGCTCCTACAATGAGCAGTTCTTC. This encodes CASSEGGARSYNEQFF.

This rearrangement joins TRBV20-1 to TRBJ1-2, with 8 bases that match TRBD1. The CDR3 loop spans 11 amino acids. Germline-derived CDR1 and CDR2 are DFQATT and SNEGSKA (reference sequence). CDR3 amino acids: CRNVRQGKVTF. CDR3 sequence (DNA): TGCAGGAACGTCAGACAGGGGAAGGTTACCTTC.

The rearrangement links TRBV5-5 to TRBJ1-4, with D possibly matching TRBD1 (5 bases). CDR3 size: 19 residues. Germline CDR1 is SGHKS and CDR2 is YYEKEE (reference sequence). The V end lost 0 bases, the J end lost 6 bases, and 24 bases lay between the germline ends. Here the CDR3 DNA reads TGTGCCAGCAGCTTGGTGGGGGGTCGTTCGGGCGTAGTTGATGAAAAACTGTTTTTT. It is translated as CASSLVGGRSGVVDEKLFF.

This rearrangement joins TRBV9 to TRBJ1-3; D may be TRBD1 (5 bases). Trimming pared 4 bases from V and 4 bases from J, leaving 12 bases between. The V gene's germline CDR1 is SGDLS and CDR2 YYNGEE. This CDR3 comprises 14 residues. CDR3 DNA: TGTGCCAGCAGCCTCGACAGCGAAGGAAACACCATATATTTT. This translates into CASSLDSEGNTIYF.

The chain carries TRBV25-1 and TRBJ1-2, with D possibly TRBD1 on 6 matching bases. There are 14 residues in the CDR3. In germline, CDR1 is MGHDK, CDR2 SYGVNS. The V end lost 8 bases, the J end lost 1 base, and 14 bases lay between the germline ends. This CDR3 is CASLKGGINYGYTF. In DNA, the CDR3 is TGTGCCAGCCTTAAAGGGGGTATTAACTATGGCTACACCTTC.